This is a list of T cell receptor beta chains from one sample in a study of blood T cells in healthy people across ages. One entry per CDR3 protein, called by TCRdb with MiXCR from the 5' RACE reads. The sample lists some 710,000 distinct CDR3 sequences; about 24% were seen once. Sequencing was carried out using blood. These receptors were obtained from an older man in good health. The CDR3 runs from the conserved cysteine through the conserved F or W. Fields, in order: J gene, clone size, D gene, V gene, CDR3 DNA, CDR3 protein. A D gene is named only where the DNA matches it firmly. Not every row has a clone size; where given, it reads once, few, many or a size class.

TRBJ1-2,few,TRBD1,TRBV6-5,TGTGCCAGCAGTCTCCGGGACAGCAACTATGGCTACACCTTC,CASSLRDSNYGYTF
TRBJ2-4,-,-,TRBV5-1,TGCGCCAGCAGCTTGGGTGGGAAGTTTGACATTCAGTACTTC,CASSLGGKFDIQYF
TRBJ2-5,-,TRBD2,TRBV20-1,TGCAGTGCTAGAGAGCTGGGGTTAGCTAGCGGGGCTTTTCGGGAGACCCAGTACTTC,CSARELGLASGAFRETQYF
TRBJ1-2,-,TRBD1,TRBV6-5,TGTGCCAGCAGTTCCCCGACAGGGAGAGGCTACACCTTC,CASSSPTGRGYTF
TRBJ2-2,-,-,TRBV7-9,TGTGCCAGCAGCCCCCTGGGTGACACCGGGGAGCTGTTTTTT,CASSPLGDTGELFF
TRBJ1-4,few,-,TRBV7-9,TGTGCCAGCAGCCCCCAGGGATCGACTGATGAAAAACTGTTTTTT,CASSPQGSTDEKLFF
TRBJ1-5,many,-,TRBV5-1,TGTGCCAGCAGTTACGGGGGGAATCAGCCCCAGCATTTT,CASSYGGNQPQHF
TRBJ2-4,-,-,TRBV4-2,TGTGCCAGCAGCCAAGATTACTTCGGCAGGGGAAGATTGGTGGCCAAAAACATTCAGTACTTC,CASSQDYFGRGRLVAKNIQYF
TRBJ1-1,-,TRBD1,TRBV7-9,TGTGCCAGCAGCTTGGGGGCAGGGGGCTTTCCCGGTCTCTTT,CASSLGAGGFPGLF
TRBJ1-1,-,-,TRBV14,TGTGCCAGCGGCCACCGGGACCATGGAGCTTTCTTT,CASGHRDHGAFF
TRBJ2-1,few,TRBD1,TRBV25-1,TGTGCCAGCAGTGAAATAGTGGGACAGGGGGCAGGTGAGCAGTTCTTC,CASSEIVGQGAGEQFF
TRBJ2-7,many,-,TRBV28,TGTGCCAGCAGTCTTAGGGTGCCAACCTACGAGCAGTACTTC,CASSLRVPTYEQYF
TRBJ2-4,few,-,TRBV14,TGTGCCAGCAGCGACGTAGGGGGGGGAAAAAACATTCAGTACTTC,CASSDVGGGKNIQYF
TRBJ1-4,few,-,TRBV28,TGTGCCAGCAGTGTCGACAGTTTAGAAAAACTGTTTTTT,CASSVDSLEKLFF
TRBJ2-7,many,-,TRBV5-1,TGCGCCAGCAGCTTGGGGGGCATCTACGAGCAGTACTTC,CASSLGGIYEQYF
TRBJ2-5,few,-,TRBV12-3/TRBV12-4,TGTGCCAGCAGCCCGGGCCTGAAGACGTACTTC,CASSPGLKTYF
TRBJ2-7,-,-,TRBV20-1,TGCAGTGCTCGAATCCCCCTACGTGGCTACGAGCAGTACTTC,CSARIPLRGYEQYF
TRBJ2-3,-,TRBD2,TRBV5-1,TGCGCCAGCAGTGAGGCTAGCGGGGGGGTCTATACGCAGTATTTT,CASSEASGGVYTQYF
TRBJ1-6,-,-,TRBV9,TGTGCCAGCAGCGTTTCGACAGGAGTTAATTCACCCCTCCACTTT,CASSVSTGVNSPLHF
TRBJ1-2,few,-,TRBV5-1,TGCGCCAGCTCTTCGCTTCCTAACTATGGCTACACCTTC,CASSSLPNYGYTF
TRBJ2-1,many,TRBD2,TRBV30,TGTGCCTGGAGTTCCGGGACTAGCCGCTTCTTC,CAWSSGTSRFF
TRBJ1-2,few,-,TRBV3-1,TGTGCCAGCAGCCAAGATCCTGGACGGATCTATGGCTACACCTTC,CASSQDPGRIYGYTF
TRBJ2-5,many,-,TRBV21-1,TGTGCCAGCAGCAGCAAGCGGGGGGACGAAGAGACCCAGTACTTC,CASSSKRGDEETQYF
TRBJ1-5,-,TRBD1,TRBV7-9,TGTGCCAGCAGCTTAGGGGGCCTACAGGGGCCGCAGCATTTT,CASSLGGLQGPQHF